This is a list of T cell receptor beta chains from one sample in a study of CD4+ T cells in melanoma. Some clones are missing from TCRdb's copy, which holds only in-frame ones; the method was immunoSEQ multiplex PCR. The repertoire consists of thousands of clones, with around 65% occurring once and the leading ten covering 22%. Sequenced: cells from a culture (not recorded whether cultured in vitro). Receptor source: a human donor with melanoma. Each CDR3 is given with its conserved first and last residue. Each record gives: clone size, V gene, D gene, J gene, CDR3 protein, CDR3 DNA. D genes are given only for firm matches. The size entry is marked missing in some rows and otherwise reads once, few, many or a size class.

.	TRBV29-1	TRBD1	TRBJ2-1	CSVVGQGYNEQFF	TGCAGCGTTGTTGGACAGGGATACAATGAGCAGTTCTTC
large	TRBV7-3	.	TRBJ1-2	CASSLGAAYGYTF	TGTGCCAGCAGCCTCGGGGCTGCCTATGGCTACACCTTC
.	TRBV7-6	.	TRBJ1-1	CASSQDSNTEAFF	TGTGCCAGCAGTCAGGACAGCAACACTGAAGCTTTCTTT
.	TRBV24-1	TRBD1	TRBJ1-2	CATSETGANYGYTF	TGTGCCACCAGTGAGACAGGGGCGAACTATGGCTACACCTTC
medium-sized	TRBV10-3	TRBD2	TRBJ2-7	CAIKSSGGVYEQYF	TGTGCCATCAAGAGTAGCGGGGGGGTCTACGAGCAGTACTTC
large	TRBV6-5	TRBD1	TRBJ1-2	CASSFGSGQGHGYTF	TGTGCCAGCAGTTTTGGTTCGGGACAGGGACACGGCTACACCTTC
few	TRBV30	.	TRBJ1-6	CACSSWDDSPLHF	TGTGCCTGCAGTTCTTGGGATGATTCACCCCTCCACTTT
.	TRBV30	.	TRBJ2-7	CAWDAPYEQYF	TGTGCCTGGGACGCTCCCTACGAGCAGTACTTC
medium-sized	TRBV9	.	TRBJ2-1	CASSLTNREEDEQFF	TGTGCCAGCAGCTTAACCAACAGGGAAGAGGATGAGCAGTTCTTC
few	TRBV15	.	TRBJ2-5	CATSRGPTEKGGSKETQYF	TGTGCCACCAGCAGAGGTCCTACGGAAAAAGGGGGTTCTAAGGAGACCCAGTACTTC
.	TRBV5-5	TRBD1	TRBJ2-2	CASSRSGTGGVTGELFF	TGTGCCAGCAGCAGATCCGGGACAGGGGGTGTCACCGGGGAGCTGTTTTTT
.	TRBV11-1	.	TRBJ2-5	CASSLGSSRKGETQYF	TGTGCCAGCAGCTTAGGTAGTTCAAGGAAAGGGGAGACCCAGTACTTC
.	TRBV7-2	.	TRBJ1-4	CASSLTRRTAEKLFF	TGTGCCAGCAGCTTAACGCGTAGAACAGCCGAAAAACTGTTTTTT
.	TRBV30	TRBD1	TRBJ1-2	CALVEIRTGGYGYTF	TGTGCCTTAGTGGAGATTAGGACAGGGGGCTATGGCTACACCTTC
large	TRBV14	.	TRBJ1-2	CASSQGQPNYGYTF	TGTGCCAGCAGCCAAGGACAGCCAAACTATGGCTACACCTTC